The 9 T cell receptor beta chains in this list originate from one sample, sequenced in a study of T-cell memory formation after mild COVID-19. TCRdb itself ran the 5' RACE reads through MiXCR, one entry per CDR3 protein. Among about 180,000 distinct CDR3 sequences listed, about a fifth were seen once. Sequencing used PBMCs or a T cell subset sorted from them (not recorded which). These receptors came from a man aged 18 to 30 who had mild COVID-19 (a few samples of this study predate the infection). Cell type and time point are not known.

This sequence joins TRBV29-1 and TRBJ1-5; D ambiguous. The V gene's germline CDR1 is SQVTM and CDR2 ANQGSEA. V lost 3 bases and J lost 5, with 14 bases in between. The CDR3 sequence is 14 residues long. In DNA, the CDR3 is TGCAGCGTTGAGAGACGGAGGCTCTATCAGCCCCAGCATTTT. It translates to CSVERRRLYQPQHF.

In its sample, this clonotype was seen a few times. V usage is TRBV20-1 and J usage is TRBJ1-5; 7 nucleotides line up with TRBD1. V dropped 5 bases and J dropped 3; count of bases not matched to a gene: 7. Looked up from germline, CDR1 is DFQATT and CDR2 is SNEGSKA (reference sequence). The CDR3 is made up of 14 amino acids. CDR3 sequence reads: CSAPQGGNNQPQHF. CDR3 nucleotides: TGCAGTGCTCCTCAGGGGGGTAACAATCAGCCCCAGCATTTT.

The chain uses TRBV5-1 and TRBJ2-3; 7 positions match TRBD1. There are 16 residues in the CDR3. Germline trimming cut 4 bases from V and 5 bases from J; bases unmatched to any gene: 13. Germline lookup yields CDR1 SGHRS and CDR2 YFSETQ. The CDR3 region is CASSPLLRGGKDTQYF. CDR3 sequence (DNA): TGCGCCAGCAGCCCCCTACTACGAGGGGGCAAAGATACGCAGTATTTT.

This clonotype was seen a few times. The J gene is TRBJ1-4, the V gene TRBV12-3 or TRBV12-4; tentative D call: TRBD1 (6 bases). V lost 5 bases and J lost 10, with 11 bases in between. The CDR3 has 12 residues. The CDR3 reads CASSVGGGKLFF. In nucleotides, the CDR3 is TGTGCCAGCAGTGTAGGGGGTGGAAAACTGTTTTTT.

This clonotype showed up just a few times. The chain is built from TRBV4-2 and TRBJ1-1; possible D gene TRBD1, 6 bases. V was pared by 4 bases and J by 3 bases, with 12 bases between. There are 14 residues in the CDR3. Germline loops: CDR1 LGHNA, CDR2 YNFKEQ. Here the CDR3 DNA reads TGTGCCAGCAGCCCACGGGGGGCTGACACTGAAGCTTTCTTT. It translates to CASSPRGADTEAFF.

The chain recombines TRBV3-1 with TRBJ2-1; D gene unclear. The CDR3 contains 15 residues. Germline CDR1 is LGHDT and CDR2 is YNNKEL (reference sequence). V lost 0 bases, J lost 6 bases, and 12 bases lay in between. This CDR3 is CASSQDLPTFNEQFF. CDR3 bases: TGTGCCAGCAGCCAAGATCTTCCGACCTTCAATGAGCAGTTCTTC.

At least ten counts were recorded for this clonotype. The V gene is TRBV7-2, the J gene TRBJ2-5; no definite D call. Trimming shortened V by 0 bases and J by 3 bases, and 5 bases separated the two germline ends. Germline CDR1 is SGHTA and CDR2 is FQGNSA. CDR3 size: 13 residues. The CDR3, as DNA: TGTGCCAGCAGCTTAGCGGACGAAGAGACCCAGTACTTC. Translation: CASSLADEETQYF.

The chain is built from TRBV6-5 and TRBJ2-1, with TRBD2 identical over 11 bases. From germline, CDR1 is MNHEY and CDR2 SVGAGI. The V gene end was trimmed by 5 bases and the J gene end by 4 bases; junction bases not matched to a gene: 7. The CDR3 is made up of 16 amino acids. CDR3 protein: CASSEIRTSGYNEQFF. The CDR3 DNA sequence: TGTGCCAGCAGTGAAATTCGGACTAGCGGGTACAATGAGCAGTTCTTC.

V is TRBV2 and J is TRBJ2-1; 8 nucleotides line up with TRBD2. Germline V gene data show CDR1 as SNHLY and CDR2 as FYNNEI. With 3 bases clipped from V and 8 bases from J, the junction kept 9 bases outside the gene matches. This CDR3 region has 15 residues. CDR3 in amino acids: CASSELLAVIDEQFF. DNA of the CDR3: TGTGCCAGCAGTGAGCTACTAGCGGTTATAGATGAGCAGTTCTTC. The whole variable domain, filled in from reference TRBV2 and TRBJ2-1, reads EPEVTQTPSHQVTQMGQEVILRCVPISNHLYFYWYRQILGQKVEFLVSFYNNEISEKSEIFDDQFSVERPDGSNFTLKIRSTKLEDSAMYFCASSELLAVIDEQFFGPGTRLTVL.